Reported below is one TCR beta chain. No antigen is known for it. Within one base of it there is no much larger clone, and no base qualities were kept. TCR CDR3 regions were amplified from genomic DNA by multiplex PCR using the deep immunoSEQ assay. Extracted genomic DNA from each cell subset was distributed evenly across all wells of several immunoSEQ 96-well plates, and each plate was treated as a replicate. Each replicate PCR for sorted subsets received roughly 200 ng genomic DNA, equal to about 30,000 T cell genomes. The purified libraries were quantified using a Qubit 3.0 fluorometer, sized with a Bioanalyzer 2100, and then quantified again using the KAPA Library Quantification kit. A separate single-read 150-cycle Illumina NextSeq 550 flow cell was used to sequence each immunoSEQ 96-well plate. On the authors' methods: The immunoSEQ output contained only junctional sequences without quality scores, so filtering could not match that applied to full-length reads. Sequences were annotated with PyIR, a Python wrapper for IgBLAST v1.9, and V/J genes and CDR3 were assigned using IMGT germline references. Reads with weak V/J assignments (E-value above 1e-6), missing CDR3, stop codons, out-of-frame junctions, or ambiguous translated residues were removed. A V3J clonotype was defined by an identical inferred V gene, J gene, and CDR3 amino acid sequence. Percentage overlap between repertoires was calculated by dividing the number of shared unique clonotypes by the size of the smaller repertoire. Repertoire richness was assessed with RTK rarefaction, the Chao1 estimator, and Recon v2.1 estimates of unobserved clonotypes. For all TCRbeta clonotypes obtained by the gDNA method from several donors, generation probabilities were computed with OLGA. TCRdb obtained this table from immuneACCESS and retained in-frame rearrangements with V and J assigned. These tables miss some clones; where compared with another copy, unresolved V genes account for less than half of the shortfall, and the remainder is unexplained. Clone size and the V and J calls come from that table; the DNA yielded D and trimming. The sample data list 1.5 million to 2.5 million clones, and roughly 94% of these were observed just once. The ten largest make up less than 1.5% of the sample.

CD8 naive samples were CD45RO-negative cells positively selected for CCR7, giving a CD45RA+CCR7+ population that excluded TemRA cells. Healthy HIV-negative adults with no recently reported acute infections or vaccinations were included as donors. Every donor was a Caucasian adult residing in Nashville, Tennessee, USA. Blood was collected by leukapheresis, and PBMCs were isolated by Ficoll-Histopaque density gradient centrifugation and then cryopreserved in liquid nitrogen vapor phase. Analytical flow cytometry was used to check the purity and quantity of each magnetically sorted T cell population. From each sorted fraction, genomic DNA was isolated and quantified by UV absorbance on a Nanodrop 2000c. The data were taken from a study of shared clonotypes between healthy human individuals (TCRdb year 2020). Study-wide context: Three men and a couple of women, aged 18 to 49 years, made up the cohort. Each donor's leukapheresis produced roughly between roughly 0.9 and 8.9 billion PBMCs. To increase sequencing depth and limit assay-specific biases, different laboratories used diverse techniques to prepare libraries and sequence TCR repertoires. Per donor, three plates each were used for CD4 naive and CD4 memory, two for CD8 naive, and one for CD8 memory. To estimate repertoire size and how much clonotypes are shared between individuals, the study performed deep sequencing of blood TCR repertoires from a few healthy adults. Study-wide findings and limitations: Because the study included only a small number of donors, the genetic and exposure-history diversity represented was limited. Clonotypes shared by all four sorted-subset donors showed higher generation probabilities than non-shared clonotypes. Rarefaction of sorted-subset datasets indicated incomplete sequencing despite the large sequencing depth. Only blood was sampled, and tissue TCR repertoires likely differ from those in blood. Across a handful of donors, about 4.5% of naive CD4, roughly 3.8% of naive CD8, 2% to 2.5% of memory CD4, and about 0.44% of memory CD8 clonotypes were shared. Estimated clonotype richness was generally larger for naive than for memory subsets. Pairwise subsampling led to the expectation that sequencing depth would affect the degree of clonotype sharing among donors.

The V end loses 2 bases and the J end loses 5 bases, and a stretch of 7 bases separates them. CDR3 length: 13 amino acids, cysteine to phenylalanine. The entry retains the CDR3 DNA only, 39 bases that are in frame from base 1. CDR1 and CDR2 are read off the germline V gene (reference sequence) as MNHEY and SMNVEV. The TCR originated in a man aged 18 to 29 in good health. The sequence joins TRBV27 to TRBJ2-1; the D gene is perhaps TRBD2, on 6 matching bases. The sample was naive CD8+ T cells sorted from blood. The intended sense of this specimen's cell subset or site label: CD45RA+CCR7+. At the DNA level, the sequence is TGTGCCAGCAGTTTACCGGGAGACAATGAGCAGTTCTTC. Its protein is CASSLPGDNEQFF.